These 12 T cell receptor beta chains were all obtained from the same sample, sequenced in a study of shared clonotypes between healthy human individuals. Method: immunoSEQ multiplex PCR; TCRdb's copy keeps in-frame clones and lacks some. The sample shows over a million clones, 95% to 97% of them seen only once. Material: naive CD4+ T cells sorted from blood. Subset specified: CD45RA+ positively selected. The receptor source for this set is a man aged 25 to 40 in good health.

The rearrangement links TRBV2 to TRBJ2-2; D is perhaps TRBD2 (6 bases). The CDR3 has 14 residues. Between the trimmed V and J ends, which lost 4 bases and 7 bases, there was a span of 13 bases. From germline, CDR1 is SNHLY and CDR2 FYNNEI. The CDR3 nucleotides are TGTGCCAGCAGTGCTCAGACTAGAGTCGGGGAGCTGTTTTTT. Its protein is CASSAQTRVGELFF.

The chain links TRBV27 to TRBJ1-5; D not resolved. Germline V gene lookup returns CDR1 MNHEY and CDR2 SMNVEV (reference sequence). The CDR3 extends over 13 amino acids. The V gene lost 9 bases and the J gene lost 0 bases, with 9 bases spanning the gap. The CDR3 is CASGRDSNQPQHF. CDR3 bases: TGTGCCAGTGGAAGGGATAGCAATCAGCCCCAGCATTTT.

In nucleotides, the CDR3 is TGTGCCAGCAGCCCTCACCTTATTAGCGGGATCTCGGCCGGGGAGCTGTTTTTT. Protein: CASSPHLISGISAGELFF. The rearrangement links TRBV9 to TRBJ2-2; 8 bases are shared with TRBD2. CDR1 and CDR2 from the germline V gene are SGDLS and YYNGEE. J was trimmed by 6 bases and V by 4 bases; bases with no gene match: 17. The CDR3 is made up of 18 amino acids.

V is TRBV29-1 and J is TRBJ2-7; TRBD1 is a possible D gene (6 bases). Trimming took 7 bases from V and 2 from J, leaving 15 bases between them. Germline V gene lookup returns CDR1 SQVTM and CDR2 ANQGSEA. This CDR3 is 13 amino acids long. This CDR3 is CSAIQGIPYEQYF. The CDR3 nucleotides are TGCAGCGCGATACAGGGTATCCCCTACGAGCAGTACTTC.

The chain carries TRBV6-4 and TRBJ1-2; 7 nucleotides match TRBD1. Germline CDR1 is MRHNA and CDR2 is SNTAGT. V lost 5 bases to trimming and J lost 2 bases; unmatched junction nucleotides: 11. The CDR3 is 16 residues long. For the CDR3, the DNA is TGTGCCAGCAGTCCTGAAATGACAGGGAACAACTATGGCTACACCTTC. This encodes CASSPEMTGNNYGYTF.

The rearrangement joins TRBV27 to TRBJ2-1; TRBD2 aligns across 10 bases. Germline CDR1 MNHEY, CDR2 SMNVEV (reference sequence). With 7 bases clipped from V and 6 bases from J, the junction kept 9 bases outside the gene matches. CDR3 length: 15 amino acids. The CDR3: CASKNRLAGVNEQFF. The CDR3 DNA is TGTGCCAGCAAGAACCGGCTAGCGGGAGTCAATGAGCAGTTCTTC.

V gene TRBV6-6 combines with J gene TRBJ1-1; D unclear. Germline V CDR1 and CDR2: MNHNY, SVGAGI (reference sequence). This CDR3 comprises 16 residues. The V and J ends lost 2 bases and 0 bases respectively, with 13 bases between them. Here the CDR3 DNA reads TGTGCCAGCAGTTACCCAACAGTGAGCATGAACACTGAAGCTTTCTTT. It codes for CASSYPTVSMNTEAFF.

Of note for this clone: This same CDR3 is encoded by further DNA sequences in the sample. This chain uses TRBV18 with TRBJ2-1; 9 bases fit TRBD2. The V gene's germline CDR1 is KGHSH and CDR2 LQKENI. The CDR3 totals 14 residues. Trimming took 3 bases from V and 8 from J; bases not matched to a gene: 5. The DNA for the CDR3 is TGTGCCAGCTCACCGTCCAGCGGGAGGCATGAGCAGTTCTTC. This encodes CASSPSSGRHEQFF.

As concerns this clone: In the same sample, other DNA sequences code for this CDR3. The DNA of the CDR3 is TGTGCCAGCAGCTTAGCCCCGCCTCAGCCCCAGCATTTT. Its translation is CASSLAPPQPQHF. The rearrangement uses TRBV11-2 and TRBJ1-5; D remains unclear. Deletions cut 1 base from V and 6 bases from J, with 7 bases between. Germline CDR1 is SGHAT and CDR2 is FQNNGV. This CDR3 has 13 residues. Complete variable domain (other parts from reference TRBV11-2 and TRBJ1-5): EAGVAQSPRYKIIEKRQSVAFWCNPISGHATLYWYQQILGQGPKLLIQFQNNGVVDDSQLPKDRFSAERLKGVDSTLKIQPAKLEDSAVYLCASSLAPPQPQHFGDGTRLSIL.

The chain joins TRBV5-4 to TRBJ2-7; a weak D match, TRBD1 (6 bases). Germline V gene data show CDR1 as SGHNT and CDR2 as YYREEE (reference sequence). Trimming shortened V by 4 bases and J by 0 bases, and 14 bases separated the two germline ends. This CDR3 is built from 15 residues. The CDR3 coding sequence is TGTGCCAGCAGCCGATCCGGGACATCCTCCTACGAGCAGTACTTC. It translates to CASSRSGTSSYEQYF. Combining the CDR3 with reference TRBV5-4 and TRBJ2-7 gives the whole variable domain ETGVTQSPTHLIKTRGQQVTLRCSSQSGHNTVSWYQQALGQGPQFIFQYYREEENGRGNFPPRFSGLQFPNYSSELNVNALELDDSALYLCASSRSGTSSYEQYFGPGTRLTVT.

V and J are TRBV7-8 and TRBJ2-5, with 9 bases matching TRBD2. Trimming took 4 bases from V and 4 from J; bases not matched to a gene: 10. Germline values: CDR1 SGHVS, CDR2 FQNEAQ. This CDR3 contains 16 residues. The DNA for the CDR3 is TGTGCCAGCAGCTGGGTAGCGGGAGAATTCGTAGAGACCCAGTACTTC. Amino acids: CASSWVAGEFVETQYF. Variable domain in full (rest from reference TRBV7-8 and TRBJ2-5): GAGVSQSPRYKVAKRGQDVALRCDPISGHVSLFWYQQALGQGPEFLTYFQNEAQLDKSGLPSDRFFAERPEGSVSTLKIQRTQQEDSAVYLCASSWVAGEFVETQYFGPGTRLLVL.

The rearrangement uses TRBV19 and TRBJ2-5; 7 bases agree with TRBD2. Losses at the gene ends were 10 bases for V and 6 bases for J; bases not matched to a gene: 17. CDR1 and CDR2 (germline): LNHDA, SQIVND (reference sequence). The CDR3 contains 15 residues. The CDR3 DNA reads TGTGCCACTAGGAGCGGGAAAACCTCTGGAAAGACCCAGTACTTC. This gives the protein CATRSGKTSGKTQYF.